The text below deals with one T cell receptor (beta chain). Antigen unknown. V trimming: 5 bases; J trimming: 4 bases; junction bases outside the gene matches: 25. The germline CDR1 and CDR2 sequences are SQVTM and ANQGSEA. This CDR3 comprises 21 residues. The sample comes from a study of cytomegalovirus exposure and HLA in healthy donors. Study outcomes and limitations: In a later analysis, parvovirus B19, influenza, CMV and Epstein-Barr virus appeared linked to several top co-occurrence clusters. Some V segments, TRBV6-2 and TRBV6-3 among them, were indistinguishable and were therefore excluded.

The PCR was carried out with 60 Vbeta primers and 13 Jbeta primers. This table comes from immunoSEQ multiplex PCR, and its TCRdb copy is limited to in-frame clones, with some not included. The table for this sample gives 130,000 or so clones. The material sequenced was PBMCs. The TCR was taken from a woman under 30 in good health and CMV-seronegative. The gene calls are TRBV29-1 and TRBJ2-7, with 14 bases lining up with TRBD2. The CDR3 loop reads CSVRAGSSRGLAGGPFYEQYF. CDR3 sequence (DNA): TGCAGCGTTCGGGCCGGGTCGAGTCGCGGACTAGCGGGAGGCCCTTTTTACGAGCAGTACTTC.